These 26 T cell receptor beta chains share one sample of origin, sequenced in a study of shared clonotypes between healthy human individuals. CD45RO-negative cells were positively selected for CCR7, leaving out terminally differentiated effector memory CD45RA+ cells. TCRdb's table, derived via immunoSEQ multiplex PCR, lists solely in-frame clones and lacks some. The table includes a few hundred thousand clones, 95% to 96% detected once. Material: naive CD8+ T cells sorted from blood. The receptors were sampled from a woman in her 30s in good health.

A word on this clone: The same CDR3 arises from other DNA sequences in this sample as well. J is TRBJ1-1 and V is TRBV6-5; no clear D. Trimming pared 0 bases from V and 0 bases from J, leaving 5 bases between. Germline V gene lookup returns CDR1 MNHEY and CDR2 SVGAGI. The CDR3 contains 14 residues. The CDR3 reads CASSYSAVNTEAFF. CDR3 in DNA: TGTGCCAGCAGTTACTCGGCCGTGAACACTGAAGCTTTCTTT.

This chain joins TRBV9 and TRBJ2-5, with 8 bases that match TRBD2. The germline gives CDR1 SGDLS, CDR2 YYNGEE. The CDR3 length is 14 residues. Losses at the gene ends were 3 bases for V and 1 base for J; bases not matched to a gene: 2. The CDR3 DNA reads TGTGCCAGCAGCGCCAGCGGGAGCCAAGAGACCCAGTACTTC. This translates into CASSASGSQETQYF. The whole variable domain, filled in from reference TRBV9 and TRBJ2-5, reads DSGVTQTPKHLITATGQRVTLRCSPRSGDLSVYWYQQSLDQGLQFLIQYYNGEERAKGNILERFSAQQFPDLHSELNLSSLELGDSALYFCASSASGSQETQYFGPGTRLLVL.

The CDR3 loop reads CASSEESRTPREQYF. CDR3 nucleotides: TGTGCCAGCAGTGAAGAGTCACGAACCCCTCGGGAGCAGTACTTC. The chain has TRBV2 and TRBJ2-7; no firm D call. The length of the CDR3 is 15 residues. The V gene lost 1 base and the J gene lost 7 bases, with 17 bases spanning the gap. The germline CDR1 and CDR2 sequences are SNHLY and FYNNEI.

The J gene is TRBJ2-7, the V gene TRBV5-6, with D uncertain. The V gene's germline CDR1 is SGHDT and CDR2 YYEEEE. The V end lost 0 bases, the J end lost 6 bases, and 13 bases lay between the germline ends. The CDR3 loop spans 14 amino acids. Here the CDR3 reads CASSLGSTPSEQYF. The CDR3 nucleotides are TGTGCCAGCAGCTTGGGGTCTACTCCTTCCGAGCAGTACTTC.

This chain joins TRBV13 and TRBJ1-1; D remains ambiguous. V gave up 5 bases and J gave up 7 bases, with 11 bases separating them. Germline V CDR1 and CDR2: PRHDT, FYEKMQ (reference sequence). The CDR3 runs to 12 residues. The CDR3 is CASSHPDGEAFF. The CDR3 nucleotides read TGTGCCAGCAGCCACCCGGACGGTGAAGCTTTCTTT.

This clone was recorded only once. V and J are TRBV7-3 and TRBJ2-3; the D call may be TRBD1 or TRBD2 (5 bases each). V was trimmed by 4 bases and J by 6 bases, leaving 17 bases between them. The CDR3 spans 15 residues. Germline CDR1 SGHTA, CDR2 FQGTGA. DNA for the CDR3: TGTGCCAGCAGCTCGTGGGGGAACGGGGCGGATACGCAGTATTTT. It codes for CASSSWGNGADTQYF. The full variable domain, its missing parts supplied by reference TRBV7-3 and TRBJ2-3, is GAGVSQTPSNKVTEKGKYVELRCDPISGHTALYWYRQSLGQGPEFLIYFQGTGAADDSGLPNDRFFAVRPEGSVSTLKIQRTERGDSAVYLCASSSWGNGADTQYFGPGTRLTVL.

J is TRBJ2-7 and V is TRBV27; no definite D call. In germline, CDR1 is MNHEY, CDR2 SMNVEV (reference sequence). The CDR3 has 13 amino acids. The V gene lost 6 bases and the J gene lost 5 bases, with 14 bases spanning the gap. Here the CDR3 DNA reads TGTGCCAGCAGGAAGGGCGCGGTAAACGAGCAGTACTTC. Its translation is CASRKGAVNEQYF.

The chain's CDR3 is CASSLSYEQYF. CDR3 DNA sequence: TGTGCCAGCAGCTTATCCTACGAGCAGTACTTC. This rearrangement joins TRBV7-9 to TRBJ2-5; the D is unclear. The end of the DNA aligns better with TRBJ2-7, so the J call may be wrong. CDR3 length: 11 amino acids. Germline-derived CDR1 and CDR2 are SEHNR and FQNEAQ (reference sequence).

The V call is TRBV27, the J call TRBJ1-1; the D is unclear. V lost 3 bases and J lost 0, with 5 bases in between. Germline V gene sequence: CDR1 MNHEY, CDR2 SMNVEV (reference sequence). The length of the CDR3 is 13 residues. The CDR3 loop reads CASSFNLNTEAFF. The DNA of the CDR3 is TGTGCCAGCAGTTTCAACCTGAACACTGAAGCTTTCTTT.

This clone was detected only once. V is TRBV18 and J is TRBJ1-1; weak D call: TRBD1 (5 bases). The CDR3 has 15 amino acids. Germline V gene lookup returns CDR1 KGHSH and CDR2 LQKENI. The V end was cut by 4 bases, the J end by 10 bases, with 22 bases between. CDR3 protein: CASSLTAGTSHGAFF. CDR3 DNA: TGTGCCAGCTCACTCACCGCCGGGACTTCACATGGAGCTTTCTTT.

The CDR3 sequence: CAWVPSGFSSYEQYF. The CDR3, as DNA: TGTGCCTGGGTACCTAGCGGCTTTAGCTCCTACGAGCAGTACTTC. The chain has TRBV30 and TRBJ2-7, with 7 bases aligning to TRBD2. This CDR3 comprises 15 residues. Germline CDR1 is GTSNPN and CDR2 is SVGIG (reference sequence). Trimming cost V 5 bases and J 0 bases; bases outside gene matches: 10. Supplemented by reference TRBV30 and TRBJ2-7, the full variable domain reads SQTIHQWPATLVQPVGSPLSLECTVEGTSNPNLYWYRQAAGRGLQLLFYSVGIGQISSEVPQNLSASRPQDRQFILSSKKLLLSDSGFYLCAWVPSGFSSYEQYFGPGTRLTVT.

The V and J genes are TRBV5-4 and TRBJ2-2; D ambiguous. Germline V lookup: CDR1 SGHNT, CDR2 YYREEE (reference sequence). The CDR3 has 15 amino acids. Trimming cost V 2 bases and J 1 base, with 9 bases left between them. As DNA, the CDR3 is TGTGCCAGCAGCTTAGCGTGGGGGAACACCGGGGAGCTGTTTTTT. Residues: CASSLAWGNTGELFF.

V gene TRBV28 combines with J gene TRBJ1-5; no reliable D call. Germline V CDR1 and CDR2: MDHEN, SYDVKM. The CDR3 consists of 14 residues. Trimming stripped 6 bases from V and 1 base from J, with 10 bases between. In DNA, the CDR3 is TGTGCCAGCAGACTCTTCACCAGCAATCAGCCCCAGCATTTT. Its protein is CASRLFTSNQPQHF.

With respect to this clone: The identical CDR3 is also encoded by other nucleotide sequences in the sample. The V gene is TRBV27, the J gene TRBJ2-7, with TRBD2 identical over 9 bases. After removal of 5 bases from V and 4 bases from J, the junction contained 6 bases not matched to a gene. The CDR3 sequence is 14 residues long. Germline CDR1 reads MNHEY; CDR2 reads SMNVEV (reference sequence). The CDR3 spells CASSLLAGRYEQYF. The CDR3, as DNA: TGTGCCAGCAGTCTCCTAGCGGGAAGGTACGAGCAGTACTTC.

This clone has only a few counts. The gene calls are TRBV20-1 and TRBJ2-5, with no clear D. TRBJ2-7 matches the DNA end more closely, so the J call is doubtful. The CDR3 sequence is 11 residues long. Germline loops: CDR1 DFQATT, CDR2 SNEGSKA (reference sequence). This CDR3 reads CSGFGDYEQYF. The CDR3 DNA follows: TGCAGTGGGTTCGGTGACTACGAGCAGTACTTC.

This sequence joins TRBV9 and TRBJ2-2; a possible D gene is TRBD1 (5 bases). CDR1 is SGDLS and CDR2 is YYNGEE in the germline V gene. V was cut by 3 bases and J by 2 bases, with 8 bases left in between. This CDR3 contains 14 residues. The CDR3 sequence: CASSAGHNTGELFF. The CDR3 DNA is TGTGCCAGCAGCGCCGGACACAACACCGGGGAGCTGTTTTTT.

CDR3 sequence: CASSSIGELFF. In nucleotides, the CDR3 is TGTGCCAGCAGTTCCATCGGGGAGCTGTTTTTT. The chain couples TRBV28 to TRBJ2-2; D remains unclear. CDR3 size: 11 residues. V shed 4 bases and J shed 7 bases, with 4 bases lying between them. Germline V lookup: CDR1 MDHEN, CDR2 SYDVKM.

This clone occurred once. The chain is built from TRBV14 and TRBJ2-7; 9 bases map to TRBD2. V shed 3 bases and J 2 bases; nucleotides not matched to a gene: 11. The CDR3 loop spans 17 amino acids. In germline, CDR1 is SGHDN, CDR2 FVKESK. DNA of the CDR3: TGTGCCAGCAGCCAGGGGCCAAGCGGGAGGCCTCCCTACGAGCAGTACTTC. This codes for CASSQGPSGRPPYEQYF.

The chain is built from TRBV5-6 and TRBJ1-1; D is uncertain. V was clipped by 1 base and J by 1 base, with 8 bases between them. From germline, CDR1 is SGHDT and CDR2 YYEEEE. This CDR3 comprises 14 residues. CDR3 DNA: TGTGCCAGCAGCTTGATGGTAGGGAACACTGAAGCTTTCTTT. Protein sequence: CASSLMVGNTEAFF. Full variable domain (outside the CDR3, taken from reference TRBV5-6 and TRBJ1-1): DAGVTQSPTHLIKTRGQQVTLRCSPKSGHDTVSWYQQALGQGPQFIFQYYEEEERQRGNFPDRFSGHQFPNYSSELNVNALLLGDSALYLCASSLMVGNTEAFFGQGTRLTVV.

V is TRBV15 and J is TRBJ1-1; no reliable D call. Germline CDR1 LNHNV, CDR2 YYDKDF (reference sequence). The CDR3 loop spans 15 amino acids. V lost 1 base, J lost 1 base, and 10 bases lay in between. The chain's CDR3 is CATSRGRQRNTEAFF. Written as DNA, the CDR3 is TGTGCCACCAGCAGAGGAAGGCAGCGGAACACTGAAGCTTTCTTT.

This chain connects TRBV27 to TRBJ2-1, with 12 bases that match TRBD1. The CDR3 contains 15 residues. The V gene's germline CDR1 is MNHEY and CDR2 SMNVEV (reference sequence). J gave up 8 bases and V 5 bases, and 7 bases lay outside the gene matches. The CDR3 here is CASSAGTGGRDEQFF. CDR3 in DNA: TGTGCCAGCAGTGCTGGGACAGGGGGCAGGGATGAGCAGTTCTTC.

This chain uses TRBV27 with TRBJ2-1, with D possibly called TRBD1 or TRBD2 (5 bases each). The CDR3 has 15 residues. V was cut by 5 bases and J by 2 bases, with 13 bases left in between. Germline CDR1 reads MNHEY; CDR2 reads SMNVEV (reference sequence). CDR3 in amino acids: CASSATGGPYNEQFF. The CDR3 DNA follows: TGTGCCAGCAGTGCAACAGGAGGCCCCTACAATGAGCAGTTCTTC.

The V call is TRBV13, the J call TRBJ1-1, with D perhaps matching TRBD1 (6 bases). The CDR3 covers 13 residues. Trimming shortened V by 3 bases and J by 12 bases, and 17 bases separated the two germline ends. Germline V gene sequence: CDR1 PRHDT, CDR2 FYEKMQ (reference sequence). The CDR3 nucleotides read TGTGCCAGCAGCTTGGAGCGGGGGGCGCGAACTTTCTTT. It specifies CASSLERGARTFF. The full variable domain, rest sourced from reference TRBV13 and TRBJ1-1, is AAGVIQSPRHLIKEKRETATLKCYPIPRHDTVYWYQQGPGQDPQFLISFYEKMQSDKGSIPDRFSAQQFSDYHSELNMSSLELGDSALYFCASSLERGARTFFGQGTRLTVV.

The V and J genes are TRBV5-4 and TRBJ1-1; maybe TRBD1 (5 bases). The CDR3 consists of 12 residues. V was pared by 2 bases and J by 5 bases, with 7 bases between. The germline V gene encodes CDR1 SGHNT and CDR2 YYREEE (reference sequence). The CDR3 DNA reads TGTGCCAGCAGCTTCGGGGGTACTGAAGCTTTCTTT. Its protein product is CASSFGGTEAFF. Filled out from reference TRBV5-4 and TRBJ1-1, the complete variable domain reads ETGVTQSPTHLIKTRGQQVTLRCSSQSGHNTVSWYQQALGQGPQFIFQYYREEENGRGNFPPRFSGLQFPNYSSELNVNALELDDSALYLCASSFGGTEAFFGQGTRLTVV.

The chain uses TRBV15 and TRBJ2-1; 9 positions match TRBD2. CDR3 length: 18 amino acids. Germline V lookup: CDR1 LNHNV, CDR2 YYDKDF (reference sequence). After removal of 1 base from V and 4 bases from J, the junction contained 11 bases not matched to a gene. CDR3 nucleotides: TGTGCCACCAGCAGAGTCCAATTAGCGGGAGCGCGGTACAATGAGCAGTTCTTC. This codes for CATSRVQLAGARYNEQFF.

In DNA, the CDR3 is TGTGCCAGCAGCTTAGGCCTTATCACGACAGATACGCAGTATTTT. This sequence encodes CASSLGLITTDTQYF. The V call is TRBV7-9, the J call TRBJ2-3; D unresolved. CDR1 and CDR2 from the germline V gene are SEHNR and FQNEAQ (reference sequence). V lost 1 base and J 3 bases, leaving 11 bases between the germline ends. The length of the CDR3 is 15 residues.